The entry below gives a single TCR beta chain sequence along with its context. Its specificity is unknown. This sample stems from a study of T cell repertoires in cytomegalovirus infection. Germline V gene data show CDR1 as MDHEN and CDR2 as SYDVKM. The CDR3 is 17 amino acids. Trimming removed 6 bases from V and 3 bases from J; junction bases left unmatched: 13. MiXCR, run by TCRdb on the reads, gives a single entry per CDR3 protein. The sample has approximately 350,000 distinct CDR3 sequences; roughly 34% are singletons. This clonotype was obtained from a human donor in good health (CMV status not recorded). Some clones in this sample may be carry-over from other donors' samples. This sample comprised cultured PBMCs, obtained from culture after CMV antigen stimulation. This sequence joins TRBV28 and TRBJ2-1; 8 bases are a match to TRBD2. The CDR3: CASSPGPTGTSYNEQFF. Written as DNA, the CDR3 is TGTGCCAGCAGCCCCGGCCCAACCGGGACTAGCTACAATGAGCAGTTCTTC. The complete variable domain, with remaining parts taken from reference TRBV28 and TRBJ2-1, reads DVKVTQSSRYLVKRTGEKVFLECVQDMDHENMFWYRQDPGLGLRLIYFSYDVKMKEKGDIPEGYSVSREKKERFSLILESASTNQTSMYLCASSPGPTGTSYNEQFFGPGTRLTVL.